The 4 T cell receptor beta chains reported below all come from one sample, sequenced in a study of regulatory T cells in long-lasting Graves disease. CDR3-region Arm-PCR and iRepertoire HTBI primers produced the TCR beta libraries. TCRdb re-called the multiplex PCR reads through MiXCR, storing one row per CDR3 protein. The sample lists about 560,000 distinct CDR3 sequences; about 16% were seen once. Regarding time point: newly diagnosed GD, antithyroid drugs for less than 3 months. Extracted RNA from PBMCs served as the source of the TCR library. These same data were also listed under a study on T cells in Graves' hyperthyroidism and ophthalmopathy.

This specimen consisted of peripheral blood mononuclear cells (PBMCs), obtained at new diagnosis, from a patient treated with antithyroid drugs. Source of these receptors: a man between 18 and 29 years old with Graves disease.

This clonotype was counted ten times or more. V is TRBV3-1 and J is TRBJ2-5; D not certain. Trimming pared 0 bases from V and 3 bases from J, leaving 8 bases between. The CDR3 sequence is 14 residues long. Germline V lookup: CDR1 LGHDT, CDR2 YNNKEL (reference sequence). CDR3 in amino acids: CASSQDGAKETQYF. CDR3 DNA sequence: TGTGCCAGCAGCCAAGACGGAGCAAAAGAGACCCAGTACTTC.

This chain links TRBV6-1 with TRBJ2-3; TRBD2 agrees at 9 bases. J lost 1 base, V lost 6 bases, and 8 bases had no gene match. This CDR3 is 16 amino acids long. Looked up from germline, CDR1 is MNHNS and CDR2 is SASEGT. The CDR3 loop is CASSPGLAARTDTQYF. In DNA, the CDR3 is TGTGCCAGCAGCCCGGGACTAGCAGCACGCACAGATACGCAGTATTTT.

This clonotype was seen repeatedly, ten times or more. J is TRBJ2-7 and V is TRBV7-2; D is uncertain. V shed 4 bases and J shed 5 bases, with 12 bases lying between them. The germline gives CDR1 SGHTA, CDR2 FQGNSA. The CDR3 length is 13 residues. CDR3 bases: TGTGCCAGCAGCTACGGACCATTCCACGAGCAGTACTTC. Amino acids: CASSYGPFHEQYF.

The genes are TRBV28 and TRBJ2-7; no clear D gene. The V gene's germline CDR1 is MDHEN and CDR2 SYDVKM. The V and J ends lost 6 bases and 3 bases respectively, with 9 bases between them. This CDR3 is 12 amino acids long. The CDR3 reads CASSNVGYEQYF. The CDR3 coding sequence is TGTGCCAGCAGCAATGTAGGCTACGAGCAGTACTTC.